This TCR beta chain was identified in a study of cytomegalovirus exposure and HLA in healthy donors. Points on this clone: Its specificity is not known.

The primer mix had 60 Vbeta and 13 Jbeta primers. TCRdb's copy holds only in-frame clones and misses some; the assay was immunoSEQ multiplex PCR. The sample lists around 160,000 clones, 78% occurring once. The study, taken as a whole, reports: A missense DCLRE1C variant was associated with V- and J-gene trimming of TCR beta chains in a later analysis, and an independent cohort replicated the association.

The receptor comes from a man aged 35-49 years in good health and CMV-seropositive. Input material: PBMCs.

CDR3: CASKAGPDYGYTF. The CDR3 DNA reads as TGTGCCAGCAAGGCAGGTCCTGACTATGGCTACACCTTC. This sequence joins TRBV2 and TRBJ1-2, with D unclear. Germline V gives CDR1 SNHLY, CDR2 FYNNEI. The CDR3 contains 13 residues. The germline V and J ends were trimmed by 7 bases and 3 bases, with 12 bases remaining between them.